In this sample, the clone carrying this TCR beta chain turned up once. The source of the sample is a study of OX40 agonist ivuxolimab in advanced cancers. Study at large: All patients had ivuxolimab intravenously every 2 weeks at 0.01 to 10 mg/kg. Those enrolled were approximately 87% male, with a mean age of around 57 years and ages from about 20 to 80.

Clones were read by immunoSEQ multiplex PCR, and TCRdb kept only the in-frame ones, dropping some. The sample consists of around 76,000 clones, around 90% of them appearing once. Germline assignment: CDR1 SGDLS and CDR2 YYNGEE. The V end was cut by 4 bases, the J end by 2 bases, with 16 bases between. The CDR3 runs 17 residues. The sequence came from an adult with an advanced solid tumor such as melanoma, head and neck, liver or kidney cancer. This chain connects TRBV9 to TRBJ2-6; D remains ambiguous. The sample in question was CD4+ or CD8+ T cells sorted from blood, obtained in a trial of the OX40 agonist ivuxolimab. The CDR3 coding sequence is TGTGCCAGCAGCAGGCCGGCCCCAGTTCCTGGGGCCAACGTCCTGACTTTC. Translating it yields CASSRPAPVPGANVLTF. Using reference TRBV9 and TRBJ2-6 for the parts outside the CDR3, the full variable domain is DSGVTQTPKHLITATGQRVTLRCSPRSGDLSVYWYQQSLDQGLQFLIQYYNGEERAKGNILERFSAQQFPDLHSELNLSSLELGDSALYFCASSRPAPVPGANVLTFGAGSRLTVL.